A selection of T cell receptor beta chains follows, all from one sample in a study of T cells in Graves' hyperthyroidism and ophthalmopathy. A single record per CDR3 protein comes from TCRdb applying MiXCR to the multiplex PCR reads. The repertoire has hundreds of thousands of distinct CDR3 sequences, 18% of them found once; the top ten carry approximately 15%. The sample was blood. These receptors were obtained from a woman aged 50 to 60 with Graves' hyperthyroidism that later progressed to Graves' ophthalmopathy. CDR3s include the opening cysteine and the closing phenylalanine or tryptophan. A D gene is named only where the DNA matches it firmly. Not every row has a clone size; where given, it reads once, few, many or a size class.

size: few
V: TRBV11-3
J: TRBJ2-1
D: TRBD2
CDR3: CASSLVSSGGYNEQFF
DNA: TGTGCCAGCAGCTTAGTGTCTAGCGGGGGCTACAATGAGCAGTTCTTC

size: many
V: TRBV3-1
J: TRBJ2-5
D: NA
CDR3: CASSQAGIAQETQYF
DNA: TGTGCCAGCAGCCAAGCAGGGATCGCTCAAGAGACCCAGTACTTC

size: few
V: TRBV2
J: TRBJ2-2
D: NA
CDR3: CASSAGDTGELFF
DNA: TGTGCCAGCAGTGCGGGGGACACCGGGGAGCTGTTTTTT

size: few
V: TRBV29-1
J: TRBJ1-5
D: NA
CDR3: CSVGWGQPGQPQHF
DNA: TGCAGCGTTGGGTGGGGGCAGCCCGGGCAGCCCCAGCATTTT

size: NA
V: TRBV6-6
J: TRBJ1-4
D: NA
CDR3: CASSYGEKLFF
DNA: TGTGCCAGCAGTTACGGTGAAAAACTGTTTTTT

size: NA
V: TRBV5-1
J: TRBJ1-1
D: TRBD1
CDR3: CASSSGTGATEAFF
DNA: TGCGCCAGCAGTTCCGGGACAGGGGCTACTGAAGCTTTCTTT

size: NA
V: TRBV9
J: TRBJ1-1
D: NA
CDR3: CASSVGLESSEAFF
DNA: TGTGCCAGCAGCGTAGGGTTGGAATCTTCTGAAGCTTTCTTT

size: many
V: TRBV12-3/TRBV12-4
J: TRBJ1-1
D: NA
CDR3: CASRRARAFF
DNA: TGTGCCAGCAGGCGCGCCCGGGCATTCTTT

size: many
V: TRBV15
J: TRBJ1-2
D: NA
CDR3: CATSRGDPSNYGYTF
DNA: TGTGCCACCAGCCGAGGGGACCCCTCTAACTATGGCTACACCTTC

size: NA
V: TRBV20-1
J: TRBJ1-5
D: NA
CDR3: CSARYRDRWNGNQPQHF
DNA: TGCAGTGCTAGGTACCGGGACCGATGGAATGGCAATCAGCCCCAGCATTTT

size: few
V: TRBV27
J: TRBJ1-5
D: NA
CDR3: CASLPIQGINQPQHF
DNA: TGTGCCAGCCTCCCTATTCAGGGGATCAATCAGCCCCAGCATTTT

size: NA
V: TRBV5-1
J: TRBJ1-2
D: TRBD1
CDR3: CASSSSGTEVYGYTF
DNA: TGCGCCAGCAGCTCCTCTGGGACAGAAGTCTATGGCTACACCTTC

size: few
V: TRBV6-1
J: TRBJ2-5
D: NA
CDR3: CASRATGRETQYF
DNA: TGTGCCAGCAGGGCGACAGGACGGGAGACCCAGTACTTC

size: many
V: TRBV7-3
J: TRBJ1-1
D: NA
CDR3: CASSPVPGTQATEAFF
DNA: TGTGCCAGCAGCCCGGTCCCTGGGACACAGGCCACTGAAGCTTTCTTT

size: many
V: TRBV6-1
J: TRBJ1-4
D: NA
CDR3: CASRSGELFF
DNA: TGTGCCAGCAGGAGTGGTGAACTGTTTTTT

size: few
V: TRBV20-1
J: TRBJ2-5
D: TRBD2
CDR3: CRGTSGGLETQYF
DNA: TGCAGGGGGACTAGCGGGGGTCTAGAGACCCAGTACTTC

size: many
V: TRBV11-2
J: TRBJ2-7
D: NA
CDR3: CASRGLVGASEQYF
DNA: TGTGCCAGCAGGGGACTGGTGGGTGCTTCCGAGCAGTACTTC

size: NA
V: TRBV13
J: TRBJ2-1
D: TRBD2
CDR3: CASSLSQGTSGGFRDEQFF
DNA: TGTGCCAGCAGCTTATCCCAAGGGACTAGCGGGGGGTTCAGGGATGAGCAGTTCTTC

size: many
V: TRBV12-3/TRBV12-4
J: TRBJ1-1
D: NA
CDR3: CASSLDKGYMNTEAFF
DNA: TGTGCCAGCAGTTTAGATAAGGGGTACATGAACACTGAAGCTTTCTTT

size: NA
V: TRBV27
J: TRBJ1-5
D: NA
CDR3: CASSFRTNSNQPQHF
DNA: TGTGCCAGCAGTTTTAGGACAAATAGCAATCAGCCCCAGCATTTT

size: many
V: TRBV20-1
J: TRBJ1-2
D: NA
CDR3: CSASRPGDGYTF
DNA: TGCAGTGCTAGCCGGCCAGGGGACGGCTACACCTTC

size: NA
V: TRBV6-4
J: TRBJ2-2
D: TRBD1
CDR3: CASRRTGDYGELFF
DNA: TGTGCCAGCCGACGGACAGGGGATTACGGGGAGCTGTTTTTT

size: NA
V: TRBV5-8
J: TRBJ1-4
D: NA
CDR3: CASSLEGVVNEKLFF
DNA: TGCGCCAGCAGCTTGGAGGGGGTGGTTAATGAAAAACTGTTTTTT

size: many
V: TRBV3-1
J: TRBJ1-1
D: TRBD1
CDR3: CASSQVLQGVTEAFF
DNA: TGTGCCAGCAGCCAAGTTCTGCAGGGGGTAACTGAAGCTTTCTTT

size: NA
V: TRBV6-1
J: TRBJ2-1
D: NA
CDR3: CASTPKVGASYEQFF
DNA: TGTGCCAGCACTCCCAAGGTAGGGGCTTCCTACGAGCAGTTCTTC

size: many
V: TRBV7-8
J: TRBJ1-5
D: NA
CDR3: CASSLEAHQGSNQPQHF
DNA: TGTGCCAGCAGCTTAGAGGCTCATCAGGGTAGCAATCAGCCCCAGCATTTT